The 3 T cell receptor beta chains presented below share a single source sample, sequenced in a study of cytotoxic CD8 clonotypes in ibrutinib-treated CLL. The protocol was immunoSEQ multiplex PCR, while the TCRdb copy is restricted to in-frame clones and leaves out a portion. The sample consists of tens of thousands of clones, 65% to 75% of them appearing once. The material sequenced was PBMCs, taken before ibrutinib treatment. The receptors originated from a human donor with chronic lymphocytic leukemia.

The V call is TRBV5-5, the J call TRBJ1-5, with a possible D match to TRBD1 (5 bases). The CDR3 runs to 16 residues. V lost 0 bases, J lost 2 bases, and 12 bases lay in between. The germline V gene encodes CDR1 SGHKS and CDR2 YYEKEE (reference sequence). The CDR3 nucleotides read TGTGCCAGCAGCTTGGCCTGGGGACCGGGCAATCAGCCCCAGCATTTT. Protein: CASSLAWGPGNQPQHF.

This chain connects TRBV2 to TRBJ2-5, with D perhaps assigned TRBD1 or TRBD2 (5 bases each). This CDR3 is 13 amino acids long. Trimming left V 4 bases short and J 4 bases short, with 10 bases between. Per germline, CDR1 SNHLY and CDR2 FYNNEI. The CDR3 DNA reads TGTGCCAGCAGTGGGTCGGGGACAGAGACCCAGTACTTC. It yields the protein CASSGSGTETQYF.

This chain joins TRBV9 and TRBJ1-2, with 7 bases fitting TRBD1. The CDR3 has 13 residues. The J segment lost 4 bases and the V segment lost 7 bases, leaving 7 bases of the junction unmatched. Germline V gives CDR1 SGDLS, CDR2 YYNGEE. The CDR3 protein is CASGDRVPYGYTF. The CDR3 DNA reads TGTGCCAGCGGCGACAGGGTCCCCTATGGCTACACCTTC.